These 14 T cell receptor beta chains originate from one sample sequenced in a study of early T cells in non-severe SARS-CoV-2 infection. MiXCR, run by TCRdb on the 5' RACE reads, gives a single entry per CDR3 protein. The data contain 40,000 to 45,000 distinct CDR3 sequences, about 6% of them seen just once; the ten biggest clones take up roughly 20%. The specimen comprised whole blood, sampled at baseline. The origin of the receptors is an adult who was a healthcare worker with PCR-confirmed SARS-CoV-2 infection or an uninfected control (not recorded which).

This clonotype was picked up many times. The rearrangement uses TRBV6-2 or TRBV6-3 and TRBJ2-3, with D uncertain. CDR3 length: 17 residues. Trimming stripped 5 bases from V and 6 bases from J, with 24 bases between. Germline V CDR1 and CDR2: MNHEY, SVGEGT. CDR3 nucleotide sequence: TGTGCCAGCAGTCGCTCCCAGAGGCGTAGGCTGACTGATACGCAGTATTTT. Its translation: CASSRSQRRRLTDTQYF.

This chain's CDR3 is CASSLRRVQAGVFYEQYF. As DNA, the CDR3 is TGTGCCAGCAGCTTAAGGAGGGTGCAGGCGGGAGTTTTCTACGAGCAGTACTTC. V usage is TRBV7-2 and J usage is TRBJ2-7; 7 bases fit TRBD2. V was clipped by 2 bases and J by 3 bases; unmatched bases: 16. CDR1 and CDR2 (germline): SGHTA, FQGNSA. This CDR3 has 18 amino acids.

This clonotype was observed at least ten times. The chain combines TRBV5-1 with TRBJ2-7; D tentatively fits TRBD1 or TRBD2 (6 bases each). Germline-derived CDR1 and CDR2 are SGHRS and YFSETQ. V was shortened by 4 bases and J by 3 bases, with 17 bases between the two germline ends. This CDR3 contains 15 residues. CDR3 sequence: CASSRTVGGSYEQYF. The CDR3 DNA reads TGCGCCAGCAGCCGGACAGTTGGGGGGAGCTACGAGCAGTACTTC. Looking up the rest from reference TRBV5-1 and TRBJ2-7 gives the full variable domain: KAGVTQTPRYLIKTRGQQVTLSCSPISGHRSVSWYQQTPGQGLQFLFEYFSETQRNKGNFPGRFSGRQFSNSRSEMNVSTLELGDSALYLCASSRTVGGSYEQYFGPGTRLTVT.

This clonotype was counted many times. The chain carries TRBV28 and TRBJ1-1; D gene uncertain. The CDR3 runs to 13 residues. V lost 7 bases to trimming and J lost 0 bases, with 9 bases between them. The V gene's germline CDR1 is MDHEN and CDR2 SYDVKM. In DNA, the CDR3 is TGTGCCAGCACCAATAGAATGAACACTGAAGCTTTCTTT. Translating gives CASTNRMNTEAFF.

This clonotype turned up a few times. The chain uses TRBV28 and TRBJ2-7; 7 positions agree with TRBD2. From germline, CDR1 is MDHEN and CDR2 SYDVKM. This CDR3 is 12 amino acids long. V lost 6 bases and J lost 5; bases outside the gene matches: 4. The CDR3 is CASRQRENEQYF. For the CDR3, the DNA is TGTGCCAGCAGGCAGCGGGAAAACGAGCAGTACTTC.

This chain connects TRBV5-1 to TRBJ2-5; D uncertain. The V gene lost 0 bases and the J gene lost 2 bases, with 2 bases spanning the gap. Germline-derived CDR1 and CDR2 are SGHRS and YFSETQ. The CDR3 extends over 12 amino acids. CDR3 nucleotides: TGCGCCAGCAGCTTGGATCAAGAGACCCAGTACTTC. Translated: CASSLDQETQYF.

This clonotype was picked up many times. This chain uses TRBV27 with TRBJ2-1; D gene ambiguous. This CDR3 comprises 13 residues. Germline-derived CDR1 and CDR2 are MNHEY and SMNVEV (reference sequence). Trimming left V 4 bases short and J 7 bases short, with 11 bases between. The CDR3 region has the DNA TGTGCCAGCAGTTCCCATACCGGGAATGAGCAGTTCTTC. Amino acid sequence: CASSSHTGNEQFF.

CDR3 amino acids: CASSFIPEKLFF. The CDR3 DNA reads TGTGCCAGCAGTTTTATACCTGAAAAACTGTTTTTT. The chain employs TRBV12-3 or TRBV12-4 and TRBJ1-4; D ambiguous. CDR3 length: 12 amino acids. Trimming removed 3 bases from V and 7 bases from J, with 6 bases in between.

This clonotype was seen many times. This rearrangement joins TRBV19 to TRBJ2-4; 9 positions match TRBD2. V was pared by 4 bases and J by 8 bases, with 3 bases of the junction left unmatched. Germline CDR1 is LNHDA and CDR2 is SQIVND (reference sequence). The CDR3 spans 13 residues. The CDR3 is CASSTSGEDIQYF. CDR3 sequence (DNA): TGTGCCAGTAGTACTAGCGGGGAGGACATTCAGTACTTC.

In its sample, this clonotype was seen a few times. The V and J genes are TRBV12-3 or TRBV12-4 and TRBJ1-1; D remains unclear. The CDR3 spans 15 residues. Trimming left V 8 bases short and J 6 bases short, with 22 bases between. This CDR3 reads CASAVRSGPGAEAFF. The DNA of the CDR3 is TGTGCCAGCGCGGTAAGATCAGGCCCCGGGGCTGAAGCTTTCTTT.

V gene TRBV10-3 combines with J gene TRBJ2-7; D tentatively reads TRBD1 or TRBD2 (5 bases each). CDR1 and CDR2 (germline): ENHRY, SYGVKD. This CDR3 contains 11 residues. Trimming took 11 bases from V and 5 from J, leaving 13 bases between them. CDR3 DNA: TGTGCCGCCGGGACGCCTGACGAGCAGTACTTC. The encoded protein is CAAGTPDEQYF.

At least ten counts were recorded for this clonotype. The chain has TRBV12-3 or TRBV12-4 and TRBJ2-3; D gene uncertain. The V gene lost 3 bases and the J gene lost 2 bases, with 9 bases spanning the gap. This CDR3 contains 14 residues. Here the CDR3 reads CASSFLLPTDTQYF. Written as DNA, the CDR3 is TGTGCCAGCAGTTTCCTTCTCCCCACAGATACGCAGTATTTT.

The chain joins TRBV30 to TRBJ1-1; D gene ambiguous. Germline V gives CDR1 GTSNPN, CDR2 SVGIG (reference sequence). Trimming pared 0 bases from V and 2 bases from J, leaving 7 bases between. This CDR3 spans 13 amino acids. This CDR3 is CAWSVPYNTEAFF. The CDR3 DNA sequence: TGTGCCTGGAGTGTTCCCTACAACACTGAAGCTTTCTTT.

This clonotype was detected many times. The chain recombines TRBV6-4 with TRBJ2-3; 13 bases are shared with TRBD2. V was pared by 2 bases and J by 4 bases, with 3 bases of the junction left unmatched. The CDR3 length is 16 residues. Germline CDR1 reads MRHNA; CDR2 reads SNTAGT. This CDR3 reads CASSDGTSGGADTQYF. CDR3 coding DNA: TGTGCCAGCAGTGACGGAACTAGCGGGGGGGCAGATACGCAGTATTTT.